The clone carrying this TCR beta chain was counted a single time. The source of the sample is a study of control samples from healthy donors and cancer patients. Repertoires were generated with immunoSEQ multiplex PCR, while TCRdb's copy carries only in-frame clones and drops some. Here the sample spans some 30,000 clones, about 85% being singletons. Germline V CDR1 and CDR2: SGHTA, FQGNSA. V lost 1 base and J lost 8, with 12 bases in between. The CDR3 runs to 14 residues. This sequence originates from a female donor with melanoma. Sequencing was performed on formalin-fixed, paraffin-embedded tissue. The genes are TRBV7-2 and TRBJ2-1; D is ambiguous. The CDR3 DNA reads TGTGCCAGCAGCTTAGACGGTCCCCGGGATGAGCAGTTCTTC. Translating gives CASSLDGPRDEQFF.